The 19 T cell receptor beta chains below were found in one sample sequenced in a study of T cell responses to AZD1222 COVID-19 vaccine. Libraries were prepared by immunoSEQ multiplex PCR; TCRdb keeps only in-frame clonotypes and omits some of them. This sample has 250,000 to 300,000 clones, with 90% to 95% found just once. This material consisted of peripheral blood, taken 28 days after the second AZD1222 dose. The origin of the receptors is an adult who received the AZD1222 COVID-19 vaccine.

V is TRBV19 and J is TRBJ2-7; the D call may be TRBD1 or TRBD2 (5 bases each). In germline, CDR1 is LNHDA, CDR2 SQIVND (reference sequence). The CDR3 totals 14 residues. Trimming pared 5 bases from V and 2 bases from J, leaving 13 bases between. This chain's CDR3 is CASSPAGAPYEQYF. Here the CDR3 DNA reads TGTGCCAGTAGTCCAGCCGGGGCCCCCTACGAGCAGTACTTC.

The chain employs TRBV19 and TRBJ2-1; 11 bases align to TRBD2. The CDR3 is 20 amino acids. Germline CDR1 reads LNHDA; CDR2 reads SQIVND (reference sequence). Trimming removed 4 bases from V and 0 bases from J; junction bases left unmatched: 14. For the CDR3, the DNA is TGTGCCAGTAGTAGAAAAAGAGGACTAGCGGGCTCAAGCTCCTACAATGAGCAGTTCTTC. Its translation is CASSRKRGLAGSSSYNEQFF.

For the CDR3, the DNA is TGTGCCAGCAGCCATCGGAGGAGAACTAATGAAAAACTGTTTTTT. It is translated as CASSHRRRTNEKLFF. This chain uses TRBV5-8 with TRBJ1-4; no clear D gene. Germline loops: CDR1 SGHTS, CDR2 YDEGEE. This CDR3 comprises 15 residues. Trimming removed 4 bases at V and 1 base at J, with 11 bases between. The variable domain in full, completed from reference TRBV5-8 and TRBJ1-4, reads EAGVTQSPTHLIKTRGQQATLRCSPISGHTSVYWYQQALGLGLQFLLWYDEGEERNRGNFPPRFSGRQFPNYSSELNVNALELEDSALYLCASSHRRRTNEKLFFGSGTQLSVL.

This chain links TRBV2 with TRBJ1-6, with 7 bases that match TRBD1. Germline V gene lookup returns CDR1 SNHLY and CDR2 FYNNEI. V trimming: 4 bases; J trimming: 9 bases; junction bases outside the gene matches: 9. The CDR3 covers 15 residues. The CDR3 DNA is TGTGCCAGCAGTGGGCAAGGGGGCGCCGGTTCACCCCTCCACTTT. It encodes CASSGQGGAGSPLHF.

The genes are TRBV5-4 and TRBJ2-5; unclear D gene. The CDR3 covers 14 residues. CDR1 SGHNT and CDR2 YYREEE come from the germline V gene (reference sequence). V shed 1 base and J shed 6 bases, with 13 bases lying between them. CDR3 DNA: TGTGCCAGCAGCTTGTGGAGCGAAGAAAAGACCCAGTACTTC. Translation gives CASSLWSEEKTQYF.

The chain has TRBV27 and TRBJ2-5, with D perhaps TRBD2 (6 bases). There are 17 residues in the CDR3. The ends were cut back, 1 base at V and 3 bases at J, with 18 bases in the middle. The germline gives CDR1 MNHEY, CDR2 SMNVEV (reference sequence). The CDR3 DNA sequence: TGTGCCAGCAGTTTATTGGGGGGAAGGAGGTTGGAAGAGACCCAGTACTTC. This translates into CASSLLGGRRLEETQYF.

V is TRBV2 and J is TRBJ2-3; either TRBD1 or TRBD2 may supply D (6 bases each). Germline V lookup: CDR1 SNHLY, CDR2 FYNNEI. Trimming removed 8 bases from V and 1 base from J, with 16 bases in between. The length of the CDR3 is 15 residues. The CDR3 DNA reads as TGTGCCAGCCACCGGAGGGGGGCAGGCACAGATACGCAGTATTTT. It is translated as CASHRRGAGTDTQYF.

The chain couples TRBV29-1 to TRBJ2-1; TRBD2 aligns across 8 bases. This CDR3 is 12 amino acids long. With V trimmed by 4 bases and J by 9 bases, 5 bases remained unmatched. The germline gives CDR1 SQVTM, CDR2 ANQGSEA. This CDR3 is CSVVSGSGEQFF. The CDR3, as DNA: TGCAGCGTTGTGAGCGGGAGCGGTGAGCAGTTCTTC.

V usage is TRBV6-4 and J usage is TRBJ2-5, with D possibly called TRBD1 or TRBD2 (5 bases each). CDR3 length: 14 residues. Germline V CDR1 and CDR2: MRHNA, SNTAGT. With 5 bases removed from V and 5 bases from J, the gap between germline ends came to 15 bases. This CDR3 is CASSPGPARETQYF. The CDR3 DNA is TGTGCCAGCAGTCCGGGACCAGCGAGGGAGACCCAGTACTTC.

This rearrangement joins TRBV7-2 to TRBJ1-5; possibly TRBD1 for D (5 bases). Germline V lookup: CDR1 SGHTA, CDR2 FQGNSA. The CDR3 spans 15 residues. Trimming left V 5 bases short and J 3 bases short, with 14 bases between. The CDR3 DNA reads as TGTGCCAGCAGCCCGAGGTGGGGGAACAATCAGCCCCAGCATTTT. This translates into CASSPRWGNNQPQHF. Full variable domain (outside the CDR3, taken from reference TRBV7-2 and TRBJ1-5): GAGVSQSPSNKVTEKGKDVELRCDPISGHTALYWYRQSLGQGLEFLIYFQGNSAPDKSGLPSDRFSAERTGGSVSTLTIQRTQQEDSAVYLCASSPRWGNNQPQHFGDGTRLSIL.

This sequence joins TRBV19 and TRBJ1-1; 7 nucleotides agree with TRBD1. The germline V gene has CDR1 LNHDA and CDR2 SQIVND (reference sequence). V shed 5 bases, J shed 12 bases, and the junction held 12 bases outside the gene matches. The CDR3 loop spans 13 amino acids. The CDR3 protein is CASSPGDSRPPFF. CDR3 DNA: TGTGCCAGTAGTCCGGGGGACAGCCGACCCCCTTTCTTT.

This chain uses TRBV7-8 with TRBJ2-2; no clear D gene. The CDR3 totals 17 residues. Per the germline V gene, CDR1 is SGHVS and CDR2 is FQNEAQ. V gave up 5 bases and J gave up 3 bases, with 19 bases separating them. CDR3 in DNA: TGTGCCAGCAGCCCCGAATCGGGCAGGTTCTACACCGGGGAGCTGTTTTTT. Amino acid sequence: CASSPESGRFYTGELFF.

The chain recombines TRBV19 with TRBJ2-5; no definite D call. In germline, CDR1 is LNHDA, CDR2 SQIVND (reference sequence). The germline V and J ends were trimmed by 2 bases and 2 bases, with 3 bases remaining between them. This CDR3 contains 12 residues. The CDR3 DNA is TGTGCCAGTAGTATAAATCAAGAGACCCAGTACTTC. Translated, it gives CASSINQETQYF.

The chain recombines TRBV12-3 or TRBV12-4 with TRBJ1-4; D gene uncertain. V was trimmed by 6 bases and J by 8 bases, leaving 10 bases between them. The CDR3 is made up of 12 amino acids. CDR3 region: CASRTIGEKLFF. The CDR3 coding sequence is TGTGCCAGCAGGACGATAGGGGAAAAACTGTTTTTT.

This chain links TRBV28 with TRBJ2-5; D is unclear. The CDR3 consists of 11 residues. V was cut by 5 bases and J by 2 bases, with 3 bases left in between. Germline CDR1 is MDHEN and CDR2 is SYDVKM. The CDR3 DNA reads TGTGCCAGCAGTGGGCAAGAGACCCAGTACTTC. Translating gives CASSGQETQYF.

The V call is TRBV19, the J call TRBJ2-1; D tentatively reads TRBD1 or TRBD2 (5 bases each). The V end was cut by 10 bases, the J end by 6 bases, with 19 bases between. The germline V gene encodes CDR1 LNHDA and CDR2 SQIVND (reference sequence). CDR3 length: 14 amino acids. The CDR3 sequence: CATEGWPGSNEQFF. The DNA for the CDR3 is TGTGCCACTGAGGGGTGGCCGGGGTCCAATGAGCAGTTCTTC.

This clone showed up just a few times. V and J are TRBV15 and TRBJ2-7; 11 bases are a match to TRBD2. Germline CDR1 is LNHNV and CDR2 is YYDKDF (reference sequence). The CDR3 runs to 15 residues. The ends lost 7 bases at V and 6 bases at J; junction bases unmatched: 11. Here the CDR3 reads CATNPSGGPGGEQYF. In nucleotides, the CDR3 is TGTGCCACCAATCCTAGCGGGGGGCCCGGGGGCGAGCAGTACTTC. Looking up the rest from reference TRBV15 and TRBJ2-7 gives the full variable domain: DAMVIQNPRYQVTQFGKPVTLSCSQTLNHNVMYWYQQKSSQAPKLLFHYYDKDFNNEADTPDNFQSRRPNTSFCFLDIRSPGLGDTAMYLCATNPSGGPGGEQYFGPGTRLTVT.

The chain couples TRBV2 to TRBJ1-4, with 7 bases matching TRBD1. Unmatched junction bases numbered 5, after V lost 5 bases and J lost 5 bases. Germline values: CDR1 SNHLY, CDR2 FYNNEI. The length of the CDR3 is 14 residues. DNA for the CDR3: TGTGCCAGCAGTTTGACAGGGTCGAATGAAAAACTGTTTTTT. Protein product: CASSLTGSNEKLFF.

The chain joins TRBV28 to TRBJ2-7; 9 bases map to TRBD1. CDR1 MDHEN and CDR2 SYDVKM come from the germline V gene. The junction had 14 bases not matched to a gene; V was cut back by 8 bases and J by 6 bases. The CDR3 is 15 residues long. CDR3 bases: TGTGCCAGCCGTCACCGGGACAGGGAACGGGGCGAGCAGTACTTC. Translating it yields CASRHRDRERGEQYF.